This T cell receptor beta chain was retrieved from a study of cytomegalovirus exposure and HLA in healthy donors. PCR was performed using 60 Vbeta and 13 Jbeta primers. Profiled with immunoSEQ multiplex PCR; TCRdb holds only in-frame clones, not every one. The sample shows about 41,000 clones, and 5% to 8% sits with its ten largest clones. Trimming left V 5 bases short and J 3 bases short, with 16 bases between. CDR1 and CDR2 (germline): PRHDT, FYEKMQ (reference sequence). The CDR3 consists of 15 residues. This sequence joins TRBV13 and TRBJ1-2; perhaps TRBD1 as D (5 bases). The sequencing input was PBMCs. The TCR originated in a young man in good health and CMV-seronegative. CDR3 DNA: TGTGCCAGCAGCATGGTGGGGCAGGGTGACTATGGCTACACCTTC. The encoded protein is CASSMVGQGDYGYTF.